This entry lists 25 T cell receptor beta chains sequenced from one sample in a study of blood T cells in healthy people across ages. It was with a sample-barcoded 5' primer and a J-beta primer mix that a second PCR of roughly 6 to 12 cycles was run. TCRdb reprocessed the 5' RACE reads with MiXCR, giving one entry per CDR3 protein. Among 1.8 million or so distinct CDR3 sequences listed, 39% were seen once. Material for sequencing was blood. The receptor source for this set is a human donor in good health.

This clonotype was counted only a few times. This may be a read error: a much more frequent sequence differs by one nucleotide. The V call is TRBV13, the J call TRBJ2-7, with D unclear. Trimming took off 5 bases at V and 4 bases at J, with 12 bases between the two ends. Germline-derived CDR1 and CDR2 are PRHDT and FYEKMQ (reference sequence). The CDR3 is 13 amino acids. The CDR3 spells CASSLNLCYEQYF. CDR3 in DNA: TGTGCCAGCAGCCTAAACCTCTGTTACGAGCAGTACTTC.

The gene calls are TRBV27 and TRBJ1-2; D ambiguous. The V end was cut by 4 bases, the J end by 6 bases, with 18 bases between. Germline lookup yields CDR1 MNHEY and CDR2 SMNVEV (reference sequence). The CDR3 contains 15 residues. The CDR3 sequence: CASSSATRNPHGYTF. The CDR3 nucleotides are TGTGCCAGCAGTTCGGCGACACGAAATCCCCATGGCTACACCTTC.

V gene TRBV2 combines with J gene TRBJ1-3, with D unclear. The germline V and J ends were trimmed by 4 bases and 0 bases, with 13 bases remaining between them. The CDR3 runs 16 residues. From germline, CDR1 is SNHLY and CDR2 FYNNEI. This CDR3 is CASSVAGPFSGNTIYF. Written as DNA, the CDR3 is TGTGCCAGCAGTGTGGCAGGTCCCTTCTCTGGAAACACCATATATTTT.

The CDR3 coding sequence is TGTGCCATCAGTCCAAACCCCGGGCGGGGGGCCACTGAAGCTTTCTTT. Translated, it gives CAISPNPGRGATEAFF. The chain recombines TRBV10-3 with TRBJ1-1; weak D call: TRBD1 (6 bases). Trimming shortened V by 5 bases and J by 4 bases, and 20 bases separated the two germline ends. The CDR3 sequence is 16 residues long. Germline values: CDR1 ENHRY, CDR2 SYGVKD.

CDR3 nucleotides: TGTGCCATCGGGCGTGACAGGGACACAGATACGCAGTATTTT. It encodes CAIGRDRDTDTQYF. This chain uses TRBV10-3 with TRBJ2-3, with TRBD1 identical over 7 bases. Trimming removed 8 bases from V and 2 bases from J; junction bases left unmatched: 7. The germline V gene encodes CDR1 ENHRY and CDR2 SYGVKD. This CDR3 spans 14 amino acids.

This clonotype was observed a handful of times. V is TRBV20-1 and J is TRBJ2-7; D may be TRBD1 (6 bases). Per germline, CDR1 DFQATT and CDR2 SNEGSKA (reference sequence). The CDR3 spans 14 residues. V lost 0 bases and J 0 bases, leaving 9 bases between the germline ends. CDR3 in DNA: TGCAGTGCTAGAGATACAGGGATCTCCTACGAGCAGTACTTC. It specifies CSARDTGISYEQYF.

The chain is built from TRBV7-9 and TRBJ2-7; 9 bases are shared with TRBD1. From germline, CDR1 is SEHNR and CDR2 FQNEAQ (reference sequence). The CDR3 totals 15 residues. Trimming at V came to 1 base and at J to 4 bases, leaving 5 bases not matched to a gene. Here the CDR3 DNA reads TGTGCCAGCAGCTTAGATGACAGGGGGTTGTACGAGCAGTACTTC. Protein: CASSLDDRGLYEQYF. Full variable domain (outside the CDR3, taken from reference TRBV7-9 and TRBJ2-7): DTGVSQNPRHKITKRGQNVTFRCDPISEHNRLYWYRQTLGQGPEFLTYFQNEAQLEKSRLLSDRFSAERPKGSFSTLEIQRTEQGDSAMYLCASSLDDRGLYEQYFGPGTRLTVT.

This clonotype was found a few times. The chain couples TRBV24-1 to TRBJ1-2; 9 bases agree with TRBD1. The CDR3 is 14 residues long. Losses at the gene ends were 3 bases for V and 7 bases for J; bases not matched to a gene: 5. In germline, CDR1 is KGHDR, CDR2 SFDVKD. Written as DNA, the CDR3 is TGTGCCACCAGTGATCCCGGGACAGGGTCTGGCTACACCTTC. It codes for CATSDPGTGSGYTF.

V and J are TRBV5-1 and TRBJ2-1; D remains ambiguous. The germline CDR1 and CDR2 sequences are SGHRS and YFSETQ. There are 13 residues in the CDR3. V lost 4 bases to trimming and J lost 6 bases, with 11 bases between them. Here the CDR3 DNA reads TGCGCCAGCAGCCCCCTCAGGTCCAATGAGCAGTTCTTC. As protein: CASSPLRSNEQFF.

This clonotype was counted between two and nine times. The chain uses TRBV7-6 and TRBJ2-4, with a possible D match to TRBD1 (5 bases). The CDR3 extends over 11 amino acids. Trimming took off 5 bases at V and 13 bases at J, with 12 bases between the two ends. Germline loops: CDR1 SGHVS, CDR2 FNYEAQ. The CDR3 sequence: CASSTPGQQYF. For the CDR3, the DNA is TGTGCCAGCAGCACCCCAGGGCAGCAGTACTTC.

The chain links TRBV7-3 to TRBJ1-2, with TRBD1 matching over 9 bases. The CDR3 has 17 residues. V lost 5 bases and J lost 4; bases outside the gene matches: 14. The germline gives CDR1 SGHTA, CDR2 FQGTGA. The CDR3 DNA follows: TGTGCCAGCAGCCAACAAGGCGGGACAGGGTTCCTCTATGGCTACACCTTC. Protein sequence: CASSQQGGTGFLYGYTF.

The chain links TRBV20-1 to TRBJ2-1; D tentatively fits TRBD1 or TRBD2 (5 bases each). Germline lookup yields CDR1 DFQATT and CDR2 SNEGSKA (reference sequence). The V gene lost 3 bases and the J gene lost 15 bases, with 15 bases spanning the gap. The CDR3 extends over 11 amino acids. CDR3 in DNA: TGCAGTGCTAGGTTTCGGGGCAACGGGTTCTTC. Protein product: CSARFRGNGFF.

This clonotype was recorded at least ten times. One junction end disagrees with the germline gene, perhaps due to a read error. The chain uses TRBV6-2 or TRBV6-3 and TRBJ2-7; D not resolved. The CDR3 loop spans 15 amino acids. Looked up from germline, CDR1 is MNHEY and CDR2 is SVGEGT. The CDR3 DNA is TGTGCCAGCAGTGACTCTCTCTTGGGGATCCACGAGCAGTACTTC. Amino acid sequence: CASSDSLLGIHEQYF.

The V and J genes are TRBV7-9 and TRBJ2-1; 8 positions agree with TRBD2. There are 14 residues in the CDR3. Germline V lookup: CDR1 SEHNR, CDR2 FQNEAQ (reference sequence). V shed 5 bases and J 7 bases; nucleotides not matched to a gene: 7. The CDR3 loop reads CASSPGGGSNEQFF. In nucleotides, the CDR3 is TGTGCCAGCAGCCCGGGGGGGGGGAGTAATGAGCAGTTCTTC.

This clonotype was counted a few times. The CDR3 spells CASSYAVRGTNEKLFF. The CDR3 nucleotides are TGTGCCAGCAGTTATGCGGTCAGGGGGACTAATGAAAAACTGTTTTTT. The chain is built from TRBV7-9 and TRBJ1-4; 7 nucleotides agree with TRBD1. This CDR3 comprises 16 residues. Germline loops: CDR1 SEHNR, CDR2 FQNEAQ (reference sequence). Trimming took 6 bases from V and 2 from J; bases not matched to a gene: 9.

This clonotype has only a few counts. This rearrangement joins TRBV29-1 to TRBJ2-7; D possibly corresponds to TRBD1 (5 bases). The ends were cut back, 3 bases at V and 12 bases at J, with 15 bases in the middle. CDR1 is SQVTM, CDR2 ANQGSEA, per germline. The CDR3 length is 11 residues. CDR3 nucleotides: TGCAGCGTTGACTTAGGGGATGGTCGGTACTTC. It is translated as CSVDLGDGRYF.

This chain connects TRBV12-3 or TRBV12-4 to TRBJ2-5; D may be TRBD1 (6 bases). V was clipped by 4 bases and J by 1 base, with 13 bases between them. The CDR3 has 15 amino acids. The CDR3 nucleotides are TGTGCCAGCAGTTGGTCGGACAGACGCCAAGAGACCCAGTACTTC. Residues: CASSWSDRRQETQYF.

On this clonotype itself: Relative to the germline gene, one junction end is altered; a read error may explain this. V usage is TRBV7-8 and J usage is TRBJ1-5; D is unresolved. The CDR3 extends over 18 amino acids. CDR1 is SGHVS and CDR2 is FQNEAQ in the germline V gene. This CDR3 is CACSPARQGPGLDQPQHF. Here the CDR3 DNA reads TGTGCCTGCAGCCCAGCCCGGCAAGGTCCGGGCTTGGATCAGCCCCAGCATTTT.

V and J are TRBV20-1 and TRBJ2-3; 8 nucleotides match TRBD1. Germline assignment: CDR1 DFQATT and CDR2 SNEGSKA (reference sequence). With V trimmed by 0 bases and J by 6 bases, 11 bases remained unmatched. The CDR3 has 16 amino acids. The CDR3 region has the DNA TGCAGTGCTAGAGATACCGGGACAGGCCAGGGGGATACGCAGTATTTT. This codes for CSARDTGTGQGDTQYF.

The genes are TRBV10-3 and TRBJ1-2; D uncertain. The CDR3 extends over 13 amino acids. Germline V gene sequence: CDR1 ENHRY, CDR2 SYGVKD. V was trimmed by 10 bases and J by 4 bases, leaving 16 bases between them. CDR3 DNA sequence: TGTGCCACCAAGTCCCAGGCTACCTATGGCTACACCTTC. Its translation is CATKSQATYGYTF.

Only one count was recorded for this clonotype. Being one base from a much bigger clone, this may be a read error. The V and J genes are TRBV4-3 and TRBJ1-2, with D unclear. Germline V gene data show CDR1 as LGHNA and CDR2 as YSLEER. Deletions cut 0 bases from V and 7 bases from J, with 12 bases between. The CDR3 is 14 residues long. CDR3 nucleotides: TGCGCCAGCAGCCAAGAATTCCAGCTCTGTGGCTACACCTTC. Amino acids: CASSQEFQLCGYTF.

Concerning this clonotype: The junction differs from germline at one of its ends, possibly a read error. The CDR3 region has the DNA TGTGCCAGCAGCTCCGGACAGGGGTGGCCCGGGAATCAGTCCCAGCATTTT. This gives the protein CASSSGQGWPGNQSQHF. The V call is TRBV5-6, the J call TRBJ1-5; TRBD1 matches 9 bases. This CDR3 spans 17 amino acids. Germline assignment: CDR1 SGHDT and CDR2 YYEEEE.

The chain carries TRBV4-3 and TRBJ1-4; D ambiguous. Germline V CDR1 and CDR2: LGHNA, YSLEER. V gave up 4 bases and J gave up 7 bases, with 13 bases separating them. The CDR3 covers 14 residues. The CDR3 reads CASSPGVDFEKLFF. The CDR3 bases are TGCGCCAGCAGCCCGGGAGTGGATTTTGAAAAACTGTTTTTT.

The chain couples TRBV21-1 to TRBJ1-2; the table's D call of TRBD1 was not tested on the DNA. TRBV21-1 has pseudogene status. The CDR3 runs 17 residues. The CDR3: CASSLLRTGWPRGGYTF. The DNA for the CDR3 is TGTGCCAGCAGCCTACTCCGGACAGGGTGGCCCAGAGGTGGCTACACCTTC.

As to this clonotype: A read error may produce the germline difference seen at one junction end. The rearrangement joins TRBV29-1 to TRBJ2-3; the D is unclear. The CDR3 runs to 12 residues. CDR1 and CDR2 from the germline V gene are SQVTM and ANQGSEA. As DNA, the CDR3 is TGCAGCGGTGAAGGGCTTTCAGATACGCAGTATTTT. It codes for CSGEGLSDTQYF.